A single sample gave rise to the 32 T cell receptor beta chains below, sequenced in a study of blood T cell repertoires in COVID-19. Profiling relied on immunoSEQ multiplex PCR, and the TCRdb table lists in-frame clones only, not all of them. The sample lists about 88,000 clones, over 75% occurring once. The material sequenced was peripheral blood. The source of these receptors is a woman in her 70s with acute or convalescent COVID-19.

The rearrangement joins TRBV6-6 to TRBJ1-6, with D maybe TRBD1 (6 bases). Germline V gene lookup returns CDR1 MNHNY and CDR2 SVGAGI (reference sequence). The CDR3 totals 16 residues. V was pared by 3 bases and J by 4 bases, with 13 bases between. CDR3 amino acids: CASSYTRTEYNSPLHF. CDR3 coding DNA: TGTGCCAGCAGTTATACCAGGACAGAGTATAATTCACCCCTCCACTTT.

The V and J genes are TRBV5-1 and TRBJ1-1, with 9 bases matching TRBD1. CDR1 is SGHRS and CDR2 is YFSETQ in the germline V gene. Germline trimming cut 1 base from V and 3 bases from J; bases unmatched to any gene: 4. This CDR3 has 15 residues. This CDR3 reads CASSLLTGGDTEAFF. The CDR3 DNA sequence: TGCGCCAGCAGCTTGCTGACAGGGGGAGACACTGAAGCTTTCTTT. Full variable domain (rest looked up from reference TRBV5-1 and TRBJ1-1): KAGVTQTPRYLIKTRGQQVTLSCSPISGHRSVSWYQQTPGQGLQFLFEYFSETQRNKGNFPGRFSGRQFSNSRSEMNVSTLELGDSALYLCASSLLTGGDTEAFFGQGTRLTVV.

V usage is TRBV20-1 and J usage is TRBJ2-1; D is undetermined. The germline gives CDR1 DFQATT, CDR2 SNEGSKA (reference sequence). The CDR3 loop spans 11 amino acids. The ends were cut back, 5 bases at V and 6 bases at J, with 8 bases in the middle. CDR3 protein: CSAAAFNEQFF. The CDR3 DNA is TGCAGTGCTGCGGCTTTCAATGAGCAGTTCTTC.

The CDR3 loop reads CAWSPDRNTEAFF. DNA of the CDR3: TGTGCCTGGAGTCCGGACAGGAACACTGAAGCTTTCTTT. The rearrangement links TRBV30 to TRBJ1-1; possibly TRBD1 for D (6 bases). This CDR3 region has 13 residues. The V and J ends lost 2 bases and 1 base respectively, with 8 bases between them. The V gene's germline CDR1 is GTSNPN and CDR2 SVGIG (reference sequence).

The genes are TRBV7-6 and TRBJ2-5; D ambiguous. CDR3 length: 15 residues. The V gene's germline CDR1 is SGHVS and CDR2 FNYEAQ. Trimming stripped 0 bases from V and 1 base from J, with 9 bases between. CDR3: CASSLAAGPQETQYF. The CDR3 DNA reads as TGTGCCAGCAGCTTAGCGGCAGGTCCCCAAGAGACCCAGTACTTC.

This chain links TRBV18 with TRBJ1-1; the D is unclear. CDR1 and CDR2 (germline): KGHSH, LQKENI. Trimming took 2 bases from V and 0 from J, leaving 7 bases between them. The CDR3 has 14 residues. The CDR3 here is CASSPYRVNTEAFF. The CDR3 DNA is TGTGCCAGCTCACCATATCGGGTGAACACTGAAGCTTTCTTT. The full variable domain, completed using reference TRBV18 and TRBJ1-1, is NAGVMQNPRHLVRRRGQEARLRCSPMKGHSHVYWYRQLPEEGLKFMVYLQKENIIDESGMPKERFSAEFPKEGPSILRIQQVVRGDSAAYFCASSPYRVNTEAFFGQGTRLTVV.

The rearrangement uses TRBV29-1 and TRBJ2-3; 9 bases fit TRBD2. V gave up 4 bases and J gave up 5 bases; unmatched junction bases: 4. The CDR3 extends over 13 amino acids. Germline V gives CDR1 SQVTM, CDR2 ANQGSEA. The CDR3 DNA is TGCAGCGTTGCGGGCGGGAGGGGAGATACGCAGTATTTT. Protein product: CSVAGGRGDTQYF.

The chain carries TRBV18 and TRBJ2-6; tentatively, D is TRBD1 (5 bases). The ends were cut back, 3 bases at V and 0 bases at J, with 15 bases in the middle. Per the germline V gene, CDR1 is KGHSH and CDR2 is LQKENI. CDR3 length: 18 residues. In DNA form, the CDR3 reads TGTGCCAGCTCACCTGTTGCCCAGGGTGGCTCTGGGGCCAACGTCCTGACTTTC. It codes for CASSPVAQGGSGANVLTF.

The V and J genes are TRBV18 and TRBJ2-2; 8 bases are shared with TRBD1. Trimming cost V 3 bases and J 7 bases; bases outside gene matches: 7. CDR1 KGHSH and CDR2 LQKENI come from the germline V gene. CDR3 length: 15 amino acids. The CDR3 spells CASSPGTGRHGELFF. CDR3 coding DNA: TGTGCCAGCTCACCCGGGACAGGTCGTCACGGGGAGCTGTTTTTT.

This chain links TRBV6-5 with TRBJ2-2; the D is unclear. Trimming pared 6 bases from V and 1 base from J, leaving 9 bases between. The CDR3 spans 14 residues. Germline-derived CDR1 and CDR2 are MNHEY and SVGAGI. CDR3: CASRSRQNTGELFF. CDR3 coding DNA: TGTGCCAGCAGATCCCGACAGAACACCGGGGAGCTGTTTTTT.

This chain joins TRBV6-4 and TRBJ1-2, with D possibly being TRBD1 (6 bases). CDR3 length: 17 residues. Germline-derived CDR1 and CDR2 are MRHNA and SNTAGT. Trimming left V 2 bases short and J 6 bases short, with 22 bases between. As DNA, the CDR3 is TGTGCCAGCAGTGACCGGCTTACGTTTACAGGGAAACATGGCTACACCTTC. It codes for CASSDRLTFTGKHGYTF.

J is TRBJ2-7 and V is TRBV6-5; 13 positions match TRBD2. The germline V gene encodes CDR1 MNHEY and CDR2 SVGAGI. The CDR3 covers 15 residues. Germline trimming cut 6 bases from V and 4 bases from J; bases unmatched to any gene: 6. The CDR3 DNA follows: TGTGCCAGCAGCCCGACTAGCGGGGGGCCGTACGAGCAGTACGTC. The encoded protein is CASSPTSGGPYEQYV.

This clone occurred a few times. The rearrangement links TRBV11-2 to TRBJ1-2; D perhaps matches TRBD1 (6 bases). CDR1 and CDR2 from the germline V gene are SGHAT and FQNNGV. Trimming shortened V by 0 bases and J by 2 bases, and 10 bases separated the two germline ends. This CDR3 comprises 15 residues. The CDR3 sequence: CASSLDRRGNYGYTF. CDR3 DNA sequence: TGTGCCAGCAGCTTAGATCGCAGGGGCAACTATGGCTACACCTTC.

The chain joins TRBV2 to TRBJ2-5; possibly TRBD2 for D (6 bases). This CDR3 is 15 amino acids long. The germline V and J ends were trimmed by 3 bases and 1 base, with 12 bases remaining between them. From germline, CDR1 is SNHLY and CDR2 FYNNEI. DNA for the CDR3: TGTGCCAGCAGTGACCCCGGGACTGCCCAAGAGACCCAGTACTTC. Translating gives CASSDPGTAQETQYF.

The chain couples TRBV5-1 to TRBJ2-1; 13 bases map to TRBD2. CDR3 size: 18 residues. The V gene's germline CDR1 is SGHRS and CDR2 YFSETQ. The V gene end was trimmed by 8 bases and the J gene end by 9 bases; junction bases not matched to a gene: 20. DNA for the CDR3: TGCGCCAGTCAGGAGGGGACTAGCGGGGTGGTGGAGCGCGGTGAGCAGTTCTTC. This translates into CASQEGTSGVVERGEQFF.

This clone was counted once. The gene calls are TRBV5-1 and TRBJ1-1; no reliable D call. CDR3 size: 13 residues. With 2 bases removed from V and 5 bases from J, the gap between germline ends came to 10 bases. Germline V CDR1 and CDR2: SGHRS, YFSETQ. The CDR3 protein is CASSFGGWTEAFF. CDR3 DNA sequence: TGCGCCAGCAGCTTTGGAGGGTGGACTGAAGCTTTCTTT.

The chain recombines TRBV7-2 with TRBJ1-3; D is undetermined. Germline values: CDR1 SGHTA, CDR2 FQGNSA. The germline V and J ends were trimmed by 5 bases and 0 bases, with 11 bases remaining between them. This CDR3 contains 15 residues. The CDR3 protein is CASSPPGVSGNTIYF. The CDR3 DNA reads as TGTGCCAGCAGCCCCCCAGGTGTCTCTGGAAACACCATATATTTT.

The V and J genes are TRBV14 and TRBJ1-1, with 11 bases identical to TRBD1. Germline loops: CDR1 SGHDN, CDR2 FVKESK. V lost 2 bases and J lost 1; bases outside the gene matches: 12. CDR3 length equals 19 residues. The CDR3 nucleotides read TGTGCCAGCAGCCAAATTCGGTGGACAGGGGGCAGGCGGAACACTGAAGCTTTCTTT. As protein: CASSQIRWTGGRRNTEAFF.

CDR3 nucleotides: TGCGCCAGCAGCCAAGAAGGGACGGGAGGGCCCACAGATGAGCAGTTCTTC. Translation gives CASSQEGTGGPTDEQFF. This chain connects TRBV4-1 to TRBJ2-1; 8 bases are shared with TRBD2. The CDR3 is made up of 17 amino acids. V dropped 0 bases and J dropped 8; count of bases not matched to a gene: 12. The germline CDR1 and CDR2 sequences are MGHRA and YSYEKL.

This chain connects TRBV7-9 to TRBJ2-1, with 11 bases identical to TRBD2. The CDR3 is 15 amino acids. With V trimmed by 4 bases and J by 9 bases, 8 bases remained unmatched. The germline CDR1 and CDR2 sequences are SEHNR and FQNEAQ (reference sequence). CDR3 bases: TGTGCCAGCAGCTACCAAAAAGGACTAGCGGGTGAGCAGTTCTTC. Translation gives CASSYQKGLAGEQFF. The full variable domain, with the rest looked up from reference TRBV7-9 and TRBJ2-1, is DTGVSQNPRHKITKRGQNVTFRCDPISEHNRLYWYRQTLGQGPEFLTYFQNEAQLEKSRLLSDRFSAERPKGSFSTLEIQRTEQGDSAMYLCASSYQKGLAGEQFFGPGTRLTVL.

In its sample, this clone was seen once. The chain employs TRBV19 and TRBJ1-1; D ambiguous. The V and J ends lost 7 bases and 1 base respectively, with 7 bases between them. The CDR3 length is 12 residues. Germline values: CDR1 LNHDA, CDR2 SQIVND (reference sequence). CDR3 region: CASTPGNTEAFF. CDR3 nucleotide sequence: TGTGCCAGTACCCCCGGGAACACTGAAGCTTTCTTT.

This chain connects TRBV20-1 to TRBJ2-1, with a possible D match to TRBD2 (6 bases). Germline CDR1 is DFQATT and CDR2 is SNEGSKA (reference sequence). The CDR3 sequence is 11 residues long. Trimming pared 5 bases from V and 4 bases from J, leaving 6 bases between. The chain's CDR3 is CSAGTYNEQFF. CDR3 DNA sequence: TGCAGTGCTGGGACTTACAATGAGCAGTTCTTC.

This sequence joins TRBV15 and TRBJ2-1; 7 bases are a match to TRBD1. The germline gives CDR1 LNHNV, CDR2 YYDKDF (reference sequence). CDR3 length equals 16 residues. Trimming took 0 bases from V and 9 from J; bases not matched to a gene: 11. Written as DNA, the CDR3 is TGTGCCACCAGCAGAGACCCGGGACAGCAACTCGGTGAGCAGTTCTTC. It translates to CATSRDPGQQLGEQFF.

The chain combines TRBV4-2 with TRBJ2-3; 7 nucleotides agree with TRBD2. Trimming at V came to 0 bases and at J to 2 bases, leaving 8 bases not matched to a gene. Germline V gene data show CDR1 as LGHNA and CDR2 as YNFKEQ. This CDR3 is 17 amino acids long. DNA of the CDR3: TGTGCCAGCAGCCAAGATCTAACGGGGGGACCCACAGATACGCAGTATTTT. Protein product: CASSQDLTGGPTDTQYF.

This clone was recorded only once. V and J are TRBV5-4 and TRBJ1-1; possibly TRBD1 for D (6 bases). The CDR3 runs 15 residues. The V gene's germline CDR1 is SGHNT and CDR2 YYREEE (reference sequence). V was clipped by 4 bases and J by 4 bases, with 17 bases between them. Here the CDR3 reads CASSPGGGAATEAFF. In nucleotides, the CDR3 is TGTGCCAGCAGCCCCGGCGGGGGGGCGGCCACTGAAGCTTTCTTT.

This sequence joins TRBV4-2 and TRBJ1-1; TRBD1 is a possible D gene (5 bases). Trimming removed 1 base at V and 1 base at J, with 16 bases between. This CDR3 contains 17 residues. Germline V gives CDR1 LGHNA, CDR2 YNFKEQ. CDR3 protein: CASSQVMWRGGNTEAFF. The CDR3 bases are TGTGCCAGCAGCCAAGTTATGTGGCGGGGGGGGAACACTGAAGCTTTCTTT.

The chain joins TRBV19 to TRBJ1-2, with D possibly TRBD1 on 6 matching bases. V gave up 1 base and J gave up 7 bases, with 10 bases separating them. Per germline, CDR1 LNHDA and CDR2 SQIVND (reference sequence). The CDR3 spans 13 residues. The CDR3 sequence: CASSIGQGSGYTF. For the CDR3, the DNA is TGTGCCAGTAGTATAGGCCAGGGGAGTGGCTACACCTTC.

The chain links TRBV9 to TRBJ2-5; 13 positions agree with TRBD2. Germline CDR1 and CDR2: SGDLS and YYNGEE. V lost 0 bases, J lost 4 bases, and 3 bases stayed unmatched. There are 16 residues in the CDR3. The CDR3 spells CASSVELAGGRETQYF. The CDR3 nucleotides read TGTGCCAGCAGCGTAGAACTAGCGGGAGGGCGAGAGACCCAGTACTTC.

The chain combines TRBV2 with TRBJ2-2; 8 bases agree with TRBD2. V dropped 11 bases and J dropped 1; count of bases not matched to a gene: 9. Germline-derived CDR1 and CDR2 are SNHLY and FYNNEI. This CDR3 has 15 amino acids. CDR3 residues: CAAGGGLGNTGELFF. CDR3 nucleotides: TGTGCCGCCGGGGGGGGCTTGGGGAACACCGGGGAGCTGTTTTTT.

The CDR3 coding sequence is TGTGCCAGTAATACCGACAGGGCCTACAATGAGCAGTTCTTC. The encoded protein is CASNTDRAYNEQFF. The rearrangement links TRBV7-9 to TRBJ2-1; 7 bases match TRBD1. The V gene end was trimmed by 9 bases and the J gene end by 2 bases; junction bases not matched to a gene: 7. CDR1 and CDR2 from the germline V gene are SEHNR and FQNEAQ (reference sequence). The CDR3 covers 14 residues.

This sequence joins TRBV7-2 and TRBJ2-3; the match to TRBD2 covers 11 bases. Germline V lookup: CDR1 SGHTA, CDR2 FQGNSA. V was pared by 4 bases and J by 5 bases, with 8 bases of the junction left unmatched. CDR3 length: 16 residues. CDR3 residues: CASSSDSGGAVDTQYF. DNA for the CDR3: TGTGCCAGCAGCTCAGATAGCGGGGGGGCTGTAGATACGCAGTATTTT.

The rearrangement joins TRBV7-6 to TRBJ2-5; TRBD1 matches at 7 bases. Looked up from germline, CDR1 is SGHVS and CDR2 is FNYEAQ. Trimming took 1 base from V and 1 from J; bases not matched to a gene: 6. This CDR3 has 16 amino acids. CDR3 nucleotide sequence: TGTGCCAGCAGCTTAGTTCCCGGGACAGTCCAAGAGACCCAGTACTTC. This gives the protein CASSLVPGTVQETQYF.